The 13 T cell receptor beta chains listed next were all sequenced from one sample in a study of CD8+CD57+ T cells in acquired aplastic anemia. The study profiled TCR beta VDJ and CDR3 using genomic DNA as template. MiXCR, run by TCRdb on the reads, gives a single entry per CDR3 protein. The repertoire holds some 220,000 distinct CDR3 sequences, 30% to 35% seen once, with around 1.1% in the top ten. Sample: sorted CD4+, CD8+, or CD8+CD57+ T cells (not recorded which) from PBMCs. Receptors originate from a human donor in good health, serving as a control.

The chain uses TRBV29-1 and TRBJ1-2, with 12 positions matching TRBD1. The CDR3 covers 13 residues. The germline V gene encodes CDR1 SQVTM and CDR2 ANQGSEA. Trimming at V came to 6 bases and at J to 5 bases, leaving 4 bases not matched to a gene. Here the CDR3 DNA reads TGCAGCGTGGGGACAGGGGGCTCTTATGGCTACACCTTC. It encodes CSVGTGGSYGYTF.

This rearrangement joins TRBV20-1 to TRBJ2-5; D may match TRBD1 or TRBD2 (5 bases each). The ends were cut back, 5 bases at V and 9 bases at J, with 19 bases in the middle. CDR1 and CDR2 (germline): DFQATT, SNEGSKA (reference sequence). This CDR3 is built from 13 residues. In DNA form, the CDR3 reads TGCAGTGCTGATCTCGGGGCGACCGCGGCCCAGTACTTC. Translation: CSADLGATAAQYF.

This clonotype was picked up many times. The chain joins TRBV7-9 to TRBJ2-3; the D is unclear. Germline CDR1 SEHNR, CDR2 FQNEAQ (reference sequence). The CDR3 consists of 16 residues. Trimming removed 4 bases from V and 2 bases from J, with 16 bases in between. The CDR3 nucleotides read TGTGCCAGCAGCTCCCCCGGCAGCCGCCCCACAGATACGCAGTATTTT. This gives the protein CASSSPGSRPTDTQYF. Based on the CDR3 plus reference TRBV7-9 and TRBJ2-3, the full variable domain is DTGVSQNPRHKITKRGQNVTFRCDPISEHNRLYWYRQTLGQGPEFLTYFQNEAQLEKSRLLSDRFSAERPKGSFSTLEIQRTEQGDSAMYLCASSSPGSRPTDTQYFGPGTRLTVL.

The CDR3 region is CASSMDRVNTEAFF. The CDR3 DNA reads TGTGCCAGTAGTATGGACAGGGTGAACACTGAAGCTTTCTTT. This chain connects TRBV19 to TRBJ1-1, with 8 bases identical to TRBD1. The CDR3 has 14 amino acids. Germline trimming cut 3 bases from V and 0 bases from J; bases unmatched to any gene: 0. The V gene's germline CDR1 is LNHDA and CDR2 SQIVND (reference sequence).

This rearrangement joins TRBV10-3 to TRBJ2-5; 10 nucleotides align to TRBD2. CDR3 size: 16 residues. Trimming at V came to 10 bases and at J to 1 base, leaving 12 bases not matched to a gene. Germline V gene sequence: CDR1 ENHRY, CDR2 SYGVKD. The CDR3 DNA reads TGTGCCAGCTCCCCAGGCCCTAGCGGGGGCCAAGAGACCCAGTACTTC. It yields the protein CASSPGPSGGQETQYF.

The CDR3 coding sequence is TGCAGCGTTGTCCAGGGGACTGAAGCTTTCTTT. This codes for CSVVQGTEAFF. The chain recombines TRBV29-1 with TRBJ1-1; TRBD1 might be the D (6 bases). V was cut by 4 bases and J by 5 bases, with 8 bases left in between. Looked up from germline, CDR1 is SQVTM and CDR2 is ANQGSEA. The CDR3 consists of 11 residues.

In its sample, this clonotype was seen a few times. The chain has TRBV5-1 and TRBJ2-5; 8 bases are a match to TRBD1. The ends lost 4 bases at V and 4 bases at J; junction bases unmatched: 21. The CDR3 is 19 residues long. Looked up from germline, CDR1 is SGHRS and CDR2 is YFSETQ. This chain's CDR3 is CASSQLVPTAGGRGETQYF. Here the CDR3 DNA reads TGCGCCAGCAGCCAATTGGTACCCACGGCAGGGGGCAGGGGAGAGACCCAGTACTTC.

This clonotype was found many times. The CDR3 nucleotides read TGTGCCAGCAGTGCCACAGGGGGGGATCAGCCCCAGCATTTT. It specifies CASSATGGDQPQHF. The chain uses TRBV2 and TRBJ1-5, with 8 bases aligning to TRBD1. V gave up 4 bases and J gave up 5 bases; unmatched junction bases: 4. Germline V gives CDR1 SNHLY, CDR2 FYNNEI. The CDR3 sequence is 14 residues long.

This clonotype was counted a few times. A much more abundant neighbour one base away suggests this may be a read error. CDR3 loop: CASGRDINYGYTF. The CDR3 DNA reads TGTGCCAGTGGACGGGACATTAACTATGGCTACACCTTC. This chain connects TRBV19 to TRBJ1-2; D is possibly TRBD1 (6 bases). CDR1 and CDR2 (germline): LNHDA, SQIVND (reference sequence). V lost 8 bases and J lost 1, with 11 bases in between. The length of the CDR3 is 13 residues.

This clonotype was observed a few times. The chain combines TRBV24-1 with TRBJ2-7; the match to TRBD1 covers 8 bases. This CDR3 has 13 residues. V was pared by 8 bases and J by 6 bases, with 8 bases of the junction left unmatched. In germline, CDR1 is KGHDR, CDR2 SFDVKD. CDR3 loop: CATIRDRRVEQYF. The DNA for the CDR3 is TGTGCCACCATTCGGGACAGGAGGGTCGAGCAGTACTTC.

This clonotype has a count of ten or more. V and J are TRBV19 and TRBJ1-3; perhaps TRBD1 as D (5 bases). Deletions cut 6 bases from V and 0 bases from J, with 15 bases between. In germline, CDR1 is LNHDA, CDR2 SQIVND (reference sequence). The CDR3 extends over 16 amino acids. CDR3 sequence (DNA): TGTGCCAGTAGGAAAAAAGGGACCTTCTCTGGAAACACCATATATTTT. This encodes CASRKKGTFSGNTIYF.

The CDR3 loop reads CATSREGAWQPQHF. The CDR3 coding sequence is TGTGCCACCAGCAGGGAGGGGGCCTGGCAGCCCCAGCATTTT. The chain is built from TRBV15 and TRBJ1-5, with 7 bases identical to TRBD1. V lost 3 bases and J lost 7; bases outside the gene matches: 6. Germline values: CDR1 LNHNV, CDR2 YYDKDF (reference sequence). This CDR3 region has 14 residues.

This clonotype was seen at least ten times. The V gene is TRBV7-9, the J gene TRBJ2-1; D call uncertain. Germline-derived CDR1 and CDR2 are SEHNR and FQNEAQ (reference sequence). The CDR3 has 13 residues. The V gene lost 5 bases and the J gene lost 12 bases, with 17 bases spanning the gap. The CDR3 sequence: CASSPRPDGVQFF. The CDR3 DNA reads as TGTGCCAGCAGCCCCCGCCCCGATGGTGTGCAGTTCTTC. Full variable domain (missing parts from reference TRBV7-9 and TRBJ2-1): DTGVSQNPRHKITKRGQNVTFRCDPISEHNRLYWYRQTLGQGPEFLTYFQNEAQLEKSRLLSDRFSAERPKGSFSTLEIQRTEQGDSAMYLCASSPRPDGVQFFGPGTRLTVL.